The 19 T cell receptor beta chains in this list originate from one sample, sequenced in a study of CD8 T cells in ankylosing spondylitis. Each CDR3 protein is one row after TCRdb ran MiXCR on the 5' RACE reads. The table includes about 240,000 distinct CDR3 sequences, about 10% detected once. Sequences were obtained from blood, either unsorted or a sorted T cell fraction (not recorded which). All receptors derive from a male donor with ankylosing spondylitis or in good health (not recorded which).

This clonotype has a count of ten or more. This chain joins TRBV20-1 and TRBJ2-7; D not certain. The ends were cut back, 0 bases at V and 4 bases at J, with 10 bases in the middle. CDR1 is DFQATT, CDR2 SNEGSKA, per germline (reference sequence). The CDR3 spans 13 residues. This chain's CDR3 is CSAREQRDYEQYF. CDR3 bases: TGCAGTGCTAGAGAACAACGCGATTACGAGCAGTACTTC.

The chain joins TRBV6-1 to TRBJ2-6; D possibly corresponds to TRBD2 (6 bases). CDR1 is MNHNS and CDR2 is SASEGT in the germline V gene. Trimming took 1 base from V and 0 from J, leaving 7 bases between them. CDR3 length: 16 residues. The CDR3 nucleotides read TGTGCCAGCAGTGAAGAGGAGGGCTCTGGGGCCAACGTCCTGACTTTC. As protein: CASSEEEGSGANVLTF.

This clonotype has at least ten counts. The chain recombines TRBV12-3 or TRBV12-4 with TRBJ1-1, with 7 bases that match TRBD1. After removal of 2 bases from V and 11 bases from J, the junction contained 11 bases not matched to a gene. CDR3 size: 14 residues. The CDR3 spells CASSLKRQGFGAFF. The DNA for the CDR3 is TGTGCCAGCAGTTTAAAAAGACAGGGTTTTGGGGCTTTCTTT.

CDR3 nucleotide sequence: TGCGCCAGCAGCTTGAACGGGGCTGGCGGGAGGTGGTCCAATGAGCAGTTCTTC. It yields the protein CASSLNGAGGRWSNEQFF. This chain links TRBV5-1 with TRBJ2-1; TRBD2 matches at 8 bases. Germline trimming cut 1 base from V and 6 bases from J; bases unmatched to any gene: 15. Per the germline V gene, CDR1 is SGHRS and CDR2 is YFSETQ. The CDR3 spans 18 residues.

This clonotype was counted between two and nine times. V and J are TRBV5-1 and TRBJ2-1; the D gene is possibly TRBD1 (6 bases). The V gene lost 0 bases and the J gene lost 5 bases, with 9 bases spanning the gap. The CDR3 sequence is 14 residues long. Germline values: CDR1 SGHRS, CDR2 YFSETQ. CDR3 residues: CASSLDRVDNEQFF. The CDR3 DNA follows: TGCGCCAGCAGCTTGGACAGGGTTGACAATGAGCAGTTCTTC. The entire variable domain, with the rest obtained from reference TRBV5-1 and TRBJ2-1, is as follows: KAGVTQTPRYLIKTRGQQVTLSCSPISGHRSVSWYQQTPGQGLQFLFEYFSETQRNKGNFPGRFSGRQFSNSRSEMNVSTLELGDSALYLCASSLDRVDNEQFFGPGTRLTVL.

This clonotype was detected ten times or more. The V gene is TRBV12-3 or TRBV12-4, the J gene TRBJ1-1; D is possibly TRBD1 (6 bases). The length of the CDR3 is 14 residues. The ends were cut back, 5 bases at V and 4 bases at J, with 14 bases in the middle. The chain's CDR3 is CASSPIRRGTEAFF. The CDR3 nucleotides are TGTGCCAGCAGTCCCATTCGCAGGGGCACTGAAGCTTTCTTT.

The chain has TRBV5-1 and TRBJ2-1, with 8 bases identical to TRBD2. Germline V gene data show CDR1 as SGHRS and CDR2 as YFSETQ. J lost 4 bases, V lost 4 bases, and 13 bases had no gene match. The CDR3 is made up of 17 amino acids. Written as DNA, the CDR3 is TGCGCCAGCAGCCCCGGGAGGGCCAAGGACGCGTACAATGAGCAGTTCTTC. Residues: CASSPGRAKDAYNEQFF.

There are many counts of this clonotype. The V and J genes are TRBV6-1 and TRBJ2-7; possible D gene TRBD1, 6 bases. This CDR3 has 15 residues. Trimming stripped 2 bases from V and 7 bases from J, with 18 bases between. CDR1 MNHNS and CDR2 SASEGT come from the germline V gene. Written as DNA, the CDR3 is TGTGCCAGCAGTGAACGGGACACCCCATGGTGGGAGCAGTACTTC. Protein sequence: CASSERDTPWWEQYF.

This clonotype has a handful of counts. The rearrangement links TRBV10-3 to TRBJ1-2; D is unresolved. Trimming removed 2 bases from V and 4 bases from J, with 11 bases in between. Germline assignment: CDR1 ENHRY and CDR2 SYGVKD. The CDR3 spans 14 residues. CDR3 loop: CAISEGVEAYGYTF. DNA for the CDR3: TGTGCCATCAGTGAGGGGGTGGAGGCCTATGGCTACACCTTC.

The sample holds a few counts of this clonotype. The genes are TRBV9 and TRBJ1-2; tentatively, D is TRBD1 (6 bases). CDR3 length equals 19 residues. Germline values: CDR1 SGDLS, CDR2 YYNGEE. V lost 0 bases to trimming and J lost 4 bases, with 25 bases between them. The CDR3 region has the DNA TGTGCCAGCAGCGTAGACCCCACAGGCGGGGGCTGGGGACGCTATGGCTACACCTTC. Its protein is CASSVDPTGGGWGRYGYTF.

This clonotype was found a few times. This chain's CDR3 is CSVDLLSEAFF. The CDR3 coding sequence is TGCAGCGTTGATCTGTTGTCCGAAGCTTTCTTT. V and J are TRBV29-1 and TRBJ1-1; D is unresolved. The ends were cut back, 3 bases at V and 8 bases at J, with 10 bases in the middle. The germline V gene has CDR1 SQVTM and CDR2 ANQGSEA. This CDR3 is 11 amino acids long.

This chain joins TRBV3-1 and TRBJ1-1; D is perhaps TRBD1 (5 bases). Trimming left V 6 bases short and J 3 bases short, with 8 bases between. In germline, CDR1 is LGHDT, CDR2 YNNKEL (reference sequence). There are 12 residues in the CDR3. The CDR3 spells CASSGGDTEAFF. CDR3 coding DNA: TGTGCCAGCAGTGGGGGAGACACTGAAGCTTTCTTT.

In this sample, this clonotype turned up many times. This rearrangement joins TRBV12-3 or TRBV12-4 to TRBJ2-7; 11 bases line up with TRBD1. The ends lost 3 bases at V and 7 bases at J; junction bases unmatched: 5. The CDR3 has 14 residues. The CDR3 protein is CASSLLDRGREQYF. The CDR3 DNA reads TGTGCCAGCAGTTTGTTGGACAGGGGGCGAGAGCAGTACTTC.

This clonotype was counted between two and nine times. V is TRBV9 and J is TRBJ2-1; 7 nucleotides align to TRBD2. This CDR3 is built from 16 residues. CDR1 is SGDLS and CDR2 is YYNGEE in the germline V gene. V shed 3 bases, J shed 0 bases, and the junction held 6 bases outside the gene matches. Here the CDR3 reads CASSGREGSSYNEQFF. CDR3 nucleotide sequence: TGTGCCAGCAGCGGGAGGGAGGGGAGCTCCTACAATGAGCAGTTCTTC.

This clonotype was recorded at least ten times. The CDR3 is CASSGFWGSTDTQYF. The CDR3 nucleotides are TGTGCCAGCAGTGGTTTCTGGGGGAGCACAGATACGCAGTATTTT. The chain employs TRBV6-1 and TRBJ2-3; D tentatively reads TRBD1 or TRBD2 (5 bases each). Trimming removed 4 bases at V and 0 bases at J, with 11 bases between. CDR1 is MNHNS, CDR2 SASEGT, per germline. This CDR3 region has 15 residues.

The chain joins TRBV20-1 to TRBJ2-3; D remains ambiguous. The germline gives CDR1 DFQATT, CDR2 SNEGSKA (reference sequence). Trimming removed 6 bases from V and 2 bases from J, with 18 bases in between. This CDR3 is 15 amino acids long. The CDR3 coding sequence is TGCAGTGCCCCCTTGACTGGAGTACTCACAGATACGCAGTATTTT. Encoded protein: CSAPLTGVLTDTQYF.

V is TRBV10-2 and J is TRBJ2-6, with 7 positions matching TRBD1. The CDR3 sequence is 17 residues long. Germline CDR1 and CDR2: WSHSY and SAAADI. J was trimmed by 1 base and V by 7 bases; bases with no gene match: 10. CDR3 sequence reads: CASTGYRGLSGANVLTF. CDR3 DNA: TGCGCCAGCACTGGTTACAGGGGATTATCTGGGGCCAACGTCCTGACTTTC.

In its sample, this clonotype was seen many times. The chain is built from TRBV20-1 and TRBJ2-7, with 9 bases fitting TRBD1. CDR3 length: 14 amino acids. V shed 2 bases, J shed 3 bases, and the junction held 5 bases outside the gene matches. Germline loops: CDR1 DFQATT, CDR2 SNEGSKA (reference sequence). CDR3 in amino acids: CSARPGQGYYEQYF. DNA for the CDR3: TGCAGTGCTAGACCGGGACAGGGATACTACGAGCAGTACTTC.

This clonotype showed up just a few times. The gene calls are TRBV7-9 and TRBJ1-1; a possible D gene is TRBD1 (5 bases). The CDR3 covers 13 residues. The germline V gene encodes CDR1 SEHNR and CDR2 FQNEAQ (reference sequence). V dropped 5 bases and J dropped 1 base, with 8 bases sitting between them. CDR3 bases: TGTGCCAGCAGCGGAGGGACGAACACTGAAGCTTTCTTT. It is translated as CASSGGTNTEAFF.